This T cell receptor beta chain was profiled in a study of T cell responses to AZD1222 COVID-19 vaccine. Overall study findings and caveats: A rise in Spike-specific TCR breadth and depth followed two AZD1222 doses. White British ancestry dominated among donors, who included more females, and clonal diversity was possibly underestimated.

TCRdb's copy holds only in-frame clones and misses some; the assay was immunoSEQ multiplex PCR. The sample lists some 150,000 clones; around 90% were seen once. The germline CDR1 and CDR2 sequences are SNHLY and FYNNEI. The CDR3 has 15 residues. Trimming stripped 7 bases from V and 6 bases from J, with 18 bases between. A remark on this clone: Its matching antigen is unknown.

Analyses pooled second doses at about 4 or about 12 weeks. The material was peripheral blood, obtained 28 days after the second AZD1222 dose. The genes are TRBV2 and TRBJ2-2, with D perhaps TRBD2 (5 bases). This TCR was recovered from an adult who received the AZD1222 COVID-19 vaccine. The CDR3 coding sequence is TGTGCCAGCAATGAGGGCCCCGTGGACCCCGGGGAGCTGTTTTTT. Translation: CASNEGPVDPGELFF.